There are a few counts of the clone carrying this T cell receptor (beta chain). Its antigen is as yet unknown. The data are from a study of T cell repertoires in cytomegalovirus infection. A single record per CDR3 protein comes from TCRdb applying MiXCR to the reads. Counted here are 650,000 to 900,000 distinct CDR3 sequences, about 28% occurring once; the ten biggest clones make up about an eighth. This sequence originates from a human donor in good health (CMV status not recorded). Some clones in this sample may be carry-over from other donors' samples. This specimen consisted of cultured CD8+ T cells from PBMCs, obtained from culture after CMV antigen stimulation.

The CDR3 DNA is TGTGCCAGCAGCCAGGATAGCCCCGGATACTACAATGAGCAGTTCTTC. The encoded protein is CASSQDSPGYYNEQFF. The chain couples TRBV7-6 to TRBJ2-1; D remains ambiguous. Germline V lookup: CDR1 SGHVS, CDR2 FNYEAQ. The CDR3 has 16 amino acids. The ends were cut back, 5 bases at V and 3 bases at J, with 17 bases in the middle.